These 25 T cell receptor beta chains originate from one sample sequenced in a study of T cell clones after liver transplantation (dated by TCRdb to about 2019). Libraries were constructed by the immunoSEQ multiplex PCR assay. TCRdb's version of the immuneACCESS table is confined to in-frame rearrangements and falls short of the full clone set. An unresolved V gene accounts for under half of the shortfall where checked; the remainder is of unknown origin. For this sample there are roughly 100,000 clones; 80% to 90% appear just once. Roughly 2.8% of the sample is in the top ten clones. Sequenced here: CD4+ T cells from blood, sampled around 4 years after liver transplant. These receptors all stem from a human patient who received a liver transplant. After a transplant, some T cells may be the graft donor's own cells.

The chain links TRBV7-9 to TRBJ1-1, with D perhaps TRBD1 (5 bases). CDR3 size: 17 residues. Germline CDR1 and CDR2: SEHNR and FQNEAQ (reference sequence). Between the trimmed V and J ends, which lost 5 bases and 6 bases, there was a span of 25 bases. This CDR3 reads CASSPLVRDVRGAEAFF. CDR3 bases: TGTGCCAGCAGCCCGTTGGTTAGGGACGTTCGAGGGGCTGAAGCTTTCTTT.

The chain uses TRBV4-2 and TRBJ2-3; the D gene is possibly TRBD2 (5 bases). Germline CDR1 and CDR2: LGHNA and YNFKEQ. This CDR3 comprises 16 residues. Deletions cut 0 bases from V and 4 bases from J, with 14 bases between. DNA of the CDR3: TGTGCCAGCAGCCAAGAGGGCCTAGAGGGCCCAGATACGCAGTATTTT. Amino acids: CASSQEGLEGPDTQYF.

In this sample, this clone turned up once. The chain is built from TRBV20-1 and TRBJ1-1; D not resolved. CDR3 length: 11 residues. The germline V gene has CDR1 DFQATT and CDR2 SNEGSKA (reference sequence). Deletions cut 6 bases from V and 5 bases from J, with 10 bases between. This CDR3 reads CSALRGTEAFF. For the CDR3, the DNA is TGCAGTGCCCTCCGAGGGACTGAAGCTTTCTTT.

The V call is TRBV18, the J call TRBJ2-2; no firm D call. This CDR3 region has 16 residues. The germline gives CDR1 KGHSH, CDR2 LQKENI. V was clipped by 0 bases and J by 6 bases, with 14 bases between them. The CDR3 DNA reads TGTGCCAGCTCACCACCGAGTAGGGCCGGCGCCGGGGAGCTGTTTTTT. This gives the protein CASSPPSRAGAGELFF. Looking up the rest from reference TRBV18 and TRBJ2-2 gives the full variable domain: NAGVMQNPRHLVRRRGQEARLRCSPMKGHSHVYWYRQLPEEGLKFMVYLQKENIIDESGMPKERFSAEFPKEGPSILRIQQVVRGDSAAYFCASSPPSRAGAGELFFGEGSRLTVL.

This clone has just one count. The gene calls are TRBV25-1 and TRBJ2-1; D is undetermined. The V and J ends lost 3 bases and 8 bases respectively, with 11 bases between them. CDR1 is MGHDK and CDR2 is SYGVNS in the germline V gene. This CDR3 has 13 amino acids. In DNA, the CDR3 is TGTGCCAGCAGTGATCCGTGGAAGGATGAGCAGTTCTTC. Its translation is CASSDPWKDEQFF.

This sequence joins TRBV28 and TRBJ2-1; D is perhaps TRBD2 (5 bases). V gave up 7 bases and J gave up 6 bases, with 10 bases separating them. From germline, CDR1 is MDHEN and CDR2 SYDVKM. The CDR3 has 12 amino acids. CDR3 in amino acids: CASTRVANEQFF. The CDR3 DNA follows: TGTGCCAGCACGAGGGTGGCCAATGAGCAGTTCTTC.

The gene calls are TRBV10-3 and TRBJ1-2, with 9 positions matching TRBD1. V lost 9 bases and J lost 3; bases outside the gene matches: 11. Per germline, CDR1 ENHRY and CDR2 SYGVKD. The CDR3 loop spans 15 amino acids. As DNA, the CDR3 is TGTGCCATGACCCAAGGGACAGGGAATTACTATGGCTACACCTTC. This translates into CAMTQGTGNYYGYTF.

Turning to this clone: One junction end does not reproduce the germline sequence, and a read error may be involved. The V and J genes are TRBV7-2 and TRBJ2-1; 12 bases match TRBD2. The CDR3 is 16 residues long. Germline V lookup: CDR1 SGHTA, CDR2 FQGNSA. The CDR3 region is CASSLWASGGDKEQFF. DNA for the CDR3: TGTGCCAGCAGCCTATGGGCTAGCGGGGGGGACAAGGAGCAGTTCTTC.

CDR3 sequence: CASSGGAQGEAFF. The CDR3 DNA follows: TGTGCCAGTAGTGGGGGGGCTCAGGGTGAAGCTTTCTTT. The V call is TRBV19, the J call TRBJ1-1; D possibly corresponds to TRBD1 (6 bases). With 5 bases removed from V and 7 bases from J, the gap between germline ends came to 14 bases. The V gene's germline CDR1 is LNHDA and CDR2 SQIVND (reference sequence). There are 13 residues in the CDR3.

This rearrangement joins TRBV7-3 to TRBJ2-2; 12 bases agree with TRBD2. V was clipped by 4 bases and J by 0 bases; unmatched bases: 0. The CDR3 has 16 amino acids. Germline CDR1 SGHTA, CDR2 FQGTGA. Here the CDR3 reads CASSWTSGANTGELFF. CDR3 bases: TGTGCCAGCAGCTGGACTAGCGGGGCGAACACCGGGGAGCTGTTTTTT.

This chain connects TRBV7-9 to TRBJ2-7; 7 bases align to TRBD2. The CDR3 runs to 13 residues. Trimming removed 6 bases from V and 2 bases from J; junction bases left unmatched: 4. Germline V gives CDR1 SEHNR, CDR2 FQNEAQ (reference sequence). CDR3 nucleotides: TGTGCCAGCAGAGGCGGGAGCCCCTACGAGCAGTACTTC. Protein sequence: CASRGGSPYEQYF.

The chain uses TRBV6-5 and TRBJ2-7; maybe TRBD2 (6 bases). Trimming stripped 7 bases from V and 0 bases from J, with 13 bases between. Per the germline V gene, CDR1 is MNHEY and CDR2 is SVGAGI. CDR3 size: 14 residues. Here the CDR3 reads CASKGGRTSYEQYF. Here the CDR3 DNA reads TGTGCCAGCAAAGGTGGGAGGACCTCCTACGAGCAGTACTTC.

A few counts support this clone. This chain uses TRBV2 with TRBJ2-2; 12 bases agree with TRBD2. Germline V gene sequence: CDR1 SNHLY, CDR2 FYNNEI. Losses at the gene ends were 8 bases for V and 6 bases for J; bases not matched to a gene: 7. The CDR3 is made up of 15 amino acids. The CDR3 loop reads CASLLLAGGAGELFF. For the CDR3, the DNA is TGTGCCAGCCTCCTGCTAGCGGGAGGGGCCGGGGAGCTGTTTTTT.

V and J are TRBV30 and TRBJ2-5; no clear D gene. The V end lost 5 bases, the J end lost 1 base, and 8 bases lay between the germline ends. The CDR3 contains 12 residues. CDR1 is GTSNPN, CDR2 SVGIG, per germline (reference sequence). The CDR3 nucleotides are TGTGCCTGGGGAAGGAGCCAAGAGACCCAGTACTTC. Translating it yields CAWGRSQETQYF.

This clone was observed a single time. The chain employs TRBV28 and TRBJ1-5; TRBD1 matches 7 bases. Germline V gives CDR1 MDHEN, CDR2 SYDVKM. The CDR3 sequence is 15 residues long. J gave up 5 bases and V 2 bases, and 6 bases lay outside the gene matches. CDR3 amino acids: CASSLLDRDHQPQHF. The CDR3 coding sequence is TGTGCCAGCAGTTTACTCGACAGGGATCATCAGCCCCAGCATTTT.

The CDR3, as DNA: TGTGCCAGTAGTCGAACCAGGCAGGGCTCCAACTATGGCTACACCTTC. Amino acids: CASSRTRQGSNYGYTF. This chain links TRBV19 with TRBJ1-2, with D perhaps matching TRBD1 (5 bases). The germline V gene has CDR1 LNHDA and CDR2 SQIVND (reference sequence). Trimming pared 5 bases from V and 2 bases from J, leaving 18 bases between. The CDR3 length is 16 residues. Combining the CDR3 with reference TRBV19 and TRBJ1-2 gives the whole variable domain DGGITQSPKYLFRKEGQNVTLSCEQNLNHDAMYWYRQDPGQGLRLIYYSQIVNDFQKGDIAEGYSVSREKKESFPLTVTSAQKNPTAFYLCASSRTRQGSNYGYTFGSGTRLTVV.

This clone has only one observation. The rearrangement links TRBV30 to TRBJ1-1; TRBD1 is a possible D gene (6 bases). Germline-derived CDR1 and CDR2 are GTSNPN and SVGIG (reference sequence). The V gene lost 5 bases and the J gene lost 5 bases, with 15 bases spanning the gap. This CDR3 is built from 13 residues. The CDR3 sequence: CAWHVPQGTEAFF. For the CDR3, the DNA is TGTGCCTGGCATGTACCACAGGGTACTGAAGCTTTCTTT.

The genes are TRBV28 and TRBJ1-2; D perhaps matches TRBD1 (5 bases). Trimming stripped 0 bases from V and 6 bases from J, with 8 bases between. Germline assignment: CDR1 MDHEN and CDR2 SYDVKM. The CDR3 length is 13 residues. CDR3 loop: CASSLWRGDGYTF. CDR3 DNA: TGTGCCAGCAGTTTATGGAGGGGCGATGGCTACACCTTC.

This clone appeared a few times. This sequence joins TRBV10-2 and TRBJ1-5, with a tentative D call TRBD1 (6 bases). This CDR3 region has 14 residues. Germline V gene data show CDR1 as WSHSY and CDR2 as SAAADI. The germline V and J ends were trimmed by 6 bases and 2 bases, with 11 bases remaining between them. The CDR3 DNA reads TGCGCCAGCAGCTCGACAGGCCGCAATCAGCCCCAGCATTTT. Its translation: CASSSTGRNQPQHF.

The table lists this clone with a count of one. The CDR3 nucleotides read TGTGCCAGCAGCCCAGATCACTGGCTGGGGTATGGCTACACCTTC. This sequence encodes CASSPDHWLGYGYTF. This sequence joins TRBV9 and TRBJ1-2; D gene unclear. V dropped 4 bases and J dropped 5 bases, with 18 bases sitting between them. The germline gives CDR1 SGDLS, CDR2 YYNGEE. CDR3 length: 15 residues.

This chain joins TRBV5-1 and TRBJ2-5; D possibly corresponds to TRBD2 (6 bases). The CDR3 length is 15 residues. V was clipped by 0 bases and J by 4 bases, with 13 bases between them. CDR1 and CDR2 from the germline V gene are SGHRS and YFSETQ. CDR3 bases: TGCGCCAGCAGCTTGGACGGGGGAAGGAGAGAGACCCAGTACTTC. It codes for CASSLDGGRRETQYF.

The chain has TRBV6-6 and TRBJ1-3; possible D gene TRBD1, 5 bases. V lost 7 bases, J lost 4 bases, and 11 bases lay in between. Germline CDR1 MNHNY, CDR2 SVGAGI (reference sequence). The CDR3 is 13 amino acids. CDR3 in DNA: TGTGCCAGCAACCCGAACAGGGGAAACACCATATATTTT. Amino acid sequence: CASNPNRGNTIYF.

This rearrangement joins TRBV6-5 to TRBJ1-1; tentative D call: TRBD1 (5 bases). The CDR3 is made up of 13 amino acids. Germline values: CDR1 MNHEY, CDR2 SVGAGI. Trimming took 6 bases from V and 6 from J, leaving 14 bases between them. The CDR3 DNA reads as TGTGCCAGCAGCTCTGGGGCTAGGGCTGAAGCTTTCTTT. Amino acid sequence: CASSSGARAEAFF.

V and J are TRBV6-5 and TRBJ2-5; tentatively, D is TRBD1 (6 bases). The V end was cut by 7 bases, the J end by 7 bases, with 19 bases between. This CDR3 is 14 amino acids long. The germline gives CDR1 MNHEY, CDR2 SVGAGI. CDR3 region: CASTRDTTTRTQYF. DNA for the CDR3: TGTGCCAGCACTCGGGACACCACGACGAGGACCCAGTACTTC.

The genes are TRBV9 and TRBJ2-3; no clear D. CDR1 is SGDLS and CDR2 is YYNGEE in the germline V gene. The CDR3 consists of 14 residues. Between the trimmed V and J ends, which lost 0 bases and 2 bases, there was a span of 7 bases. This CDR3 reads CASSVELNTDTQYF. For the CDR3, the DNA is TGTGCCAGCAGCGTAGAACTTAACACAGATACGCAGTATTTT.